This TCR beta chain was observed in a study of cytomegalovirus exposure and HLA in healthy donors. This CDR3 spans 15 amino acids. CDR1 is MNHNS and CDR2 is SASEGT in the germline V gene. Trimming at V came to 4 bases and at J to 4 bases, leaving 7 bases not matched to a gene. PCR used 60 Vbeta primers and 13 Jbeta primers. Clones were read by immunoSEQ multiplex PCR, and TCRdb kept only the in-frame ones, dropping some. The table lists about 120,000 clones, 73% of them singletons, with roughly 0.9% in the top ten. About this clone: What it binds is not known.

General study points: Researchers reported in a later analysis that a missense DCLRE1C variant was tied to TCR beta V- and J-gene trimming. In vitro, a few CMV-associated chains proved specific for CMV antigens.

The V call is TRBV6-1, the J call TRBJ1-5, with TRBD1 matching over 7 bases. This TCR was sampled from a woman aged 25 to 39 in good health and CMV-seronegative. The sequenced sample was PBMCs. The DNA of the CDR3 is TGTGCCAGCAGTGGACCCGGGACAGAGAATCAGCCCCAGCATTTT. Translated, it gives CASSGPGTENQPQHF.